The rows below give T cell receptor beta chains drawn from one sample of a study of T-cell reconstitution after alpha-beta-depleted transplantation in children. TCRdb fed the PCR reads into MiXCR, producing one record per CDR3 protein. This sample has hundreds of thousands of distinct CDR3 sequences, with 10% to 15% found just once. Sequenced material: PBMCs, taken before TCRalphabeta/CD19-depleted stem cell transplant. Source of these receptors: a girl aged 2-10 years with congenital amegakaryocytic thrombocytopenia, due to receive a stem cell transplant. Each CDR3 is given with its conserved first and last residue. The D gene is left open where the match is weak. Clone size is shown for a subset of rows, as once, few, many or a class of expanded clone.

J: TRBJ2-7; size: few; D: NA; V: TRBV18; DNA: TGTGCCAGCTCACCAACCGGGATTCAGTACGAGCAGTACTTC; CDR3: CASSPTGIQYEQYF
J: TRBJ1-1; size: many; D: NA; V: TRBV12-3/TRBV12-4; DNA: TGTGCCAGCAGTCCCCGGATTCTGGTAGGCACTGAAGCTTTCTTT; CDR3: CASSPRILVGTEAFF
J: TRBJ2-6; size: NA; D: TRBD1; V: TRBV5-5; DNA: TGTGCCAGCAGCTCAAACAGGGGGCGCTGGTCTGGGGCCAACGTCCTGACTTTC; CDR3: CASSSNRGRWSGANVLTF
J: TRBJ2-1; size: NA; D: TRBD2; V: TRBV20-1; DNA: TGCAGTGCTAGGTACGGCGGGAGGGCCCTCAATGAGCAGTTCTTC; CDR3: CSARYGGRALNEQFF
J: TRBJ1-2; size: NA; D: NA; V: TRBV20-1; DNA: TGCAGTGCTAAGGCGGATGTCTATGGCTACACCTTC; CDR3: CSAKADVYGYTF
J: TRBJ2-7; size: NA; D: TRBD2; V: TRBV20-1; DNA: TGCAGTGCGGGGGGGCTAGCGGGAGGGCCTAACAACGAGCAGTACTTC; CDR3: CSAGGLAGGPNNEQYF
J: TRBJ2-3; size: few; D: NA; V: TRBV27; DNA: TGTGCCAGCAGTTTATCCCCTACTAGGGGCACAGATACGCAGTATTTT; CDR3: CASSLSPTRGTDTQYF
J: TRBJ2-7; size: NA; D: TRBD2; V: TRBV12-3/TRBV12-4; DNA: TGTGCCAGCAGTCCGCTCCCCCCAGAGCGGGAGATGTACGAGCAGTACTTC; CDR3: CASSPLPPEREMYEQYF
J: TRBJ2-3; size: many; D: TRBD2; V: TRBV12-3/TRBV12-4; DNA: TGTGCCAGCACTTCTAGCGGGATGGCAGATACGCAGTATTTT; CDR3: CASTSSGMADTQYF
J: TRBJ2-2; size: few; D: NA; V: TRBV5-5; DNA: TGTGCCAGCAGAGGGGGAAGCACCGGGGAGCTGTTTTTT; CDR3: CASRGGSTGELFF
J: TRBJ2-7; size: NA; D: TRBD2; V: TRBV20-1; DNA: TGCAGTGCTAGAGATGAGGGAGCGGGGTACTACGAGCAGTACTTC; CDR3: CSARDEGAGYYEQYF
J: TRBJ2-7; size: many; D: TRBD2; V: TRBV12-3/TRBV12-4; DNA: TGTGCCAGCAGCCCCTCTAGCGGAAGCTCCTACGAGCAGTACTTC; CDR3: CASSPSSGSSYEQYF
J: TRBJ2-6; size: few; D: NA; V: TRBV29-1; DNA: TGCAGCGTTGAAGTCAGCCAGGGTGGGGCCAACGTCCTGACTTTC; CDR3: CSVEVSQGGANVLTF
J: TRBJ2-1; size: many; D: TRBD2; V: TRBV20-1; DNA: TGCAGTGCTAGTCTCGGGACTACCTACAATGAGCAGTTCTTC; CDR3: CSASLGTTYNEQFF
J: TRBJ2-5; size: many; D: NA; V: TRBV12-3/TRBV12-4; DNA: TGTGCCAGTGGAAATCAGGGGGAGACCCAGTACTTC; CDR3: CASGNQGETQYF
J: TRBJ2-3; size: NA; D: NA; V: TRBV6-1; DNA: TGTGCCAGCTGGGCCCGGAGGGGGACCGATACGCAGTATTTT; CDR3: CASWARRGTDTQYF
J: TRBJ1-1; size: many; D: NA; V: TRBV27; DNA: TGTGCCAGCGGGGCGCTGGACACTGAAGCTTTCTTT; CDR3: CASGALDTEAFF
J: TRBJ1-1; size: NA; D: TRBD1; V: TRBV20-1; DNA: TGCAGTGCTCCCGGGACAGTAGCTTTCTTT; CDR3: CSAPGTVAFF
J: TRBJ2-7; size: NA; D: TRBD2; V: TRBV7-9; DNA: TGTGCCAGCAGCTTACGCGGGAGCCCCACCGAGCAGTACTTC; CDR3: CASSLRGSPTEQYF
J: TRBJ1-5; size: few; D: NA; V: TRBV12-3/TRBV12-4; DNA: TGTGCCAGCAGTCCGGGGCTGAAGGCTAGCAATCAGCCCCAGCATTTT; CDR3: CASSPGLKASNQPQHF
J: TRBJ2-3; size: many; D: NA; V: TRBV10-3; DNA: TGTGCCATCAGTGTAACACGAACTAGCACAGATACGCAGTATTTT; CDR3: CAISVTRTSTDTQYF
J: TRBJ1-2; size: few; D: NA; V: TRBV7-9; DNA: TGTGCCAGCAGCTTGAGGACAGATGGCTACACCTTC; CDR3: CASSLRTDGYTF
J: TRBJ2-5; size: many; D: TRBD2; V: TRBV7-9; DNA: TGTGCCACCGATAGCGGGAGACAAGAGACCCAGTACTTC; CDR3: CATDSGRQETQYF
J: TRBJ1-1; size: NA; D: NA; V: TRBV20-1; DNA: TGCAGTGCTAGTGCCCACGTCCGGAGGGACACTGAAGCTTTCTTT; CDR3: CSASAHVRRDTEAFF
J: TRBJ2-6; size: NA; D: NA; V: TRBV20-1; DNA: TGCAGTGGTAGCCGGACCAACTCTGGGGCTAACGTCCTGACTTTC; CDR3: CSGSRTNSGANVLTF
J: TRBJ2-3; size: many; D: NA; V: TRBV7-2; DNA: TGTGCCAGCAGCTTGTACACAGATACGCAGTATTTT; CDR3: CASSLYTDTQYF
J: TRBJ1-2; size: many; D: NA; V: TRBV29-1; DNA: TGCAGCGTTGAGGCCACAGGGAGGGGCTATGGCTACACCTTC; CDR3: CSVEATGRGYGYTF
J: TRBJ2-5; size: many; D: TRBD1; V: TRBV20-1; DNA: TGCAGTGCTCGTCACAGGGGTGGAGAGACCCAGTACTTC; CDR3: CSARHRGGETQYF
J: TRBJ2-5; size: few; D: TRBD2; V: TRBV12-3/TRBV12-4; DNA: TGTGCCAGCAGCCCAACTAGCGGGAGGGGGACCCAGTACTTC; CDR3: CASSPTSGRGTQYF
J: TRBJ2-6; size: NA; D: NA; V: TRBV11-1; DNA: TGTGCCAGCAGCTCAAATAGGCTGGACCAATCTGGGGCCAACGTCCTGACTTTC; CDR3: CASSSNRLDQSGANVLTF
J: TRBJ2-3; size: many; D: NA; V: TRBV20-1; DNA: TGCAGCGCAAGTACGAGTTCCCGCACAGATACGCAGTATTTT; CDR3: CSASTSSRTDTQYF
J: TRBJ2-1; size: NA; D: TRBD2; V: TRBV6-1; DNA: TGTGCCAGCAGTCTCCTAGCGGGGAGCAACAATGAGCAGTTCTTC; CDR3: CASSLLAGSNNEQFF
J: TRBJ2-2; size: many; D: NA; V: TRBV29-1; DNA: TGCAGCGTTGGTGGATGGTGGAACACCGGGGAGCTGTTTTTT; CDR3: CSVGGWWNTGELFF
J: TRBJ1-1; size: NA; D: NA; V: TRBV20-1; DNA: TGCAGTGCTAGAGTTCCGGGACCGAACACTGAAGCTTTCTTT; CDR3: CSARVPGPNTEAFF
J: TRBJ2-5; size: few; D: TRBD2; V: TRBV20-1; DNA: TGCAGTGCTGAGAGAGGAGTAGCGGGAGGGCCAAAGGGAGAGACCCAGTACTTC; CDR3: CSAERGVAGGPKGETQYF
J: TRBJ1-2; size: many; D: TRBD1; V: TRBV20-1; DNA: TGCAGTGCTATTCAGGGGGCGAATGGCTACACCTTC; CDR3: CSAIQGANGYTF
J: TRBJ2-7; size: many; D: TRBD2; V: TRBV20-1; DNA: TGCAGTGCTAGAGATCCTGTTTCCCCTAGCGGGCTATACGAGCAGTACTTC; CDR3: CSARDPVSPSGLYEQYF
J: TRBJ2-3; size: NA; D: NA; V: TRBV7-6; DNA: TGTGCCAGCAGCTTAGAAGGAGGGCTAGCGTGGACAGATACGCAGTATTTT; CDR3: CASSLEGGLAWTDTQYF